The sequence of this T cell receptor (beta chain) was determined in a study of blood T cell repertoires in COVID-19. Study-wide context: The United States, Italy and Spain provided the acute and convalescent COVID-19 samples.

Authors' analysis steps: Amplifying reference gene primers gave estimates of nucleated cell counts. TCRdb's copy holds only in-frame clones and misses some; the assay was immunoSEQ multiplex PCR. That table gives V, J and clone size, and the DNA gave D and trimming. The table records around 62,000 clones, around 89% of them present only once. V dropped 5 bases and J dropped 2; count of bases not matched to a gene: 8. CDR3 length: 15 amino acids. The germline CDR1 and CDR2 sequences are SGHTA and FQGTGA. J is TRBJ2-7 and V is TRBV7-3; 8 positions match TRBD2. The material sequenced was peripheral blood. This clonotype was sampled from a man between 60 and 75 years old with acute or convalescent COVID-19. CDR3 region: CASSQSGTRPYEQYF. Written as DNA, the CDR3 is TGTGCCAGCAGCCAATCCGGGACTAGACCCTACGAGCAGTACTTC.